This entry concerns a single T cell receptor beta chain. Its antigen is still unknown. The study ran its PCR with 60 Vbeta and 13 Jbeta primers. Sequenced by immunoSEQ multiplex PCR; TCRdb stores in-frame clones only, minus some. The sample consists of 140,000 to 150,000 clones, nearly 90% of them appearing once. These data belong to a study of cytomegalovirus exposure and HLA in healthy donors. Study context: Approximately 180 million T cells yielded around 120 million unique TCR beta sequences in earlier analysis.

Germline lookup yields CDR1 SEHNR and CDR2 FQNEAQ (reference sequence). This CDR3 region has 15 residues. J gave up 8 bases and V 2 bases, and 2 bases lay outside the gene matches. Study findings and constraints: Later work showed greater clonal expansion in HLA-associated TCR beta chains than in equally common others. No immune exposure information besides CMV serostatus was available.

The TCR originated in a woman aged 40 to 55 in good health and CMV-seronegative. This chain uses TRBV7-9 with TRBJ2-1; TRBD2 aligns across 14 bases. The sequencing sample was made of PBMCs. CDR3 amino acids: CASSLWGLAGDEQFF. CDR3 nucleotides: TGTGCCAGCAGCTTATGGGGACTAGCGGGAGATGAGCAGTTCTTC. Using reference TRBV7-9 and TRBJ2-1 for the parts outside the CDR3, the full variable domain is DTGVSQNPRHKITKRGQNVTFRCDPISEHNRLYWYRQTLGQGPEFLTYFQNEAQLEKSRLLSDRFSAERPKGSFSTLEIQRTEQGDSAMYLCASSLWGLAGDEQFFGPGTRLTVL.